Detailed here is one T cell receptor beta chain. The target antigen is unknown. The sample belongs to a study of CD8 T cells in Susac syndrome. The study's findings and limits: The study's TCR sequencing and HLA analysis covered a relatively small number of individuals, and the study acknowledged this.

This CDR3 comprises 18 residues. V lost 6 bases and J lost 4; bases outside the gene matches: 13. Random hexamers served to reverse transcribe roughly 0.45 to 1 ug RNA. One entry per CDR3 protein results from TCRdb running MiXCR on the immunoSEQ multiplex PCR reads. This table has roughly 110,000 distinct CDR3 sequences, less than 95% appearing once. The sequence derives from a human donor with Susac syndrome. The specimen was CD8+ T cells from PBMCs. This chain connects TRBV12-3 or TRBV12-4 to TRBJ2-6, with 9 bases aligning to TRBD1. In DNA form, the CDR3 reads TGTGCCAGCAGGGGGCTAGGACAGGGGATCGACGGGGCCAACGTCCTGACTTTC. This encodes CASRGLGQGIDGANVLTF.